These 22 T cell receptor beta chains share one sample of origin, sequenced in a study of T cells after yellow fever vaccination. TCRdb analysed the 5' RACE reads with MiXCR anew, one entry per CDR3 protein. The sample comprises about 75,000 distinct CDR3 sequences, around 7.1% of which are singletons, and approximately 31% rests with the top ten. Sequenced here: CD8+ T cells sorted from PBMCs, sampled less than 11 days after the first yellow fever vaccination. These receptors all stem from a man between 18 and 35 years old who received the YFV17D yellow fever vaccine.

This clonotype was seen at least ten times. The chain couples TRBV7-2 to TRBJ1-2; 7 bases align to TRBD1. Germline V CDR1 and CDR2: SGHTA, FQGNSA. This CDR3 spans 14 amino acids. V trimming: 1 base; J trimming: 4 bases; junction bases outside the gene matches: 3. DNA of the CDR3: TGTGCCAGCAGCTTAGAAGGGACAGCCTATGGCTACACCTTC. It yields the protein CASSLEGTAYGYTF.

This clonotype has ten or more counts. The V call is TRBV29-1, the J call TRBJ2-3; the D gene is possibly TRBD2 (5 bases). V was pared by 1 base and J by 2 bases, with 16 bases between. This CDR3 is built from 16 residues. Germline V CDR1 and CDR2: SQVTM, ANQGSEA. The CDR3 spells CSVEGGGSTATDTQYF. CDR3 sequence (DNA): TGCAGCGTTGAAGGTGGCGGGTCTACCGCCACAGATACGCAGTATTTT.

The table lists this clonotype with many counts. The chain has TRBV27 and TRBJ1-5; TRBD1 matches 11 bases. Germline values: CDR1 MNHEY, CDR2 SMNVEV (reference sequence). The CDR3 is 16 residues long. V shed 5 bases and J 5 bases; nucleotides not matched to a gene: 8. CDR3 region: CASSPARTGGDQPQHF. CDR3 coding DNA: TGTGCCAGCAGTCCGGCCCGGACAGGGGGCGATCAGCCCCAGCATTTT.

This clonotype was counted many times. The rearrangement uses TRBV4-3 and TRBJ2-1, with TRBD1 matching over 11 bases. This CDR3 is 18 amino acids long. V shed 1 base, J shed 10 bases, and the junction held 15 bases outside the gene matches. Germline-derived CDR1 and CDR2 are LGHNA and YSLEER. Here the CDR3 reads CASSQGGTGTGGIREQFF. In DNA, the CDR3 is TGCGCCAGCAGCCAAGGGGGAACCGGGACAGGGGGAATACGGGAGCAGTTCTTC.

This clonotype was counted only a few times. The genes are TRBV9 and TRBJ1-5, with D hard to call. Looked up from germline, CDR1 is SGDLS and CDR2 is YYNGEE. CDR3 length: 13 residues. Between the trimmed V and J ends, which lost 1 base and 4 bases, there was a span of 6 bases. The CDR3 reads CASSVKSNQPQHF. CDR3 in DNA: TGTGCCAGCAGCGTAAAGTCTAATCAGCCCCAGCATTTT.

This clonotype was counted ten times or more. V is TRBV11-2 and J is TRBJ2-7; no reliable D call. The germline gives CDR1 SGHAT, CDR2 FQNNGV. The V and J ends lost 1 base and 5 bases respectively, with 12 bases between them. The CDR3 is 14 residues long. As DNA, the CDR3 is TGTGCCAGCAGCTTAGCACAGCTTTTCGACGAGCAGTACTTC. Its translation is CASSLAQLFDEQYF.

This clonotype occurred a few times. J is TRBJ1-2 and V is TRBV12-3 or TRBV12-4; 9 positions agree with TRBD1. CDR3 length equals 13 residues. After removal of 6 bases from V and 6 bases from J, the junction contained 5 bases not matched to a gene. The CDR3 protein is CASRSRDRDGYTF. CDR3 sequence (DNA): TGTGCCAGCAGATCCCGGGACAGGGATGGCTACACCTTC.

The CDR3 DNA reads as TGTGCCATGGGCTTGCAAGGACAGGGGCTCTTCGGCACTAATGAAAAACTGTTTTTT. As protein: CAMGLQGQGLFGTNEKLFF. The J gene is TRBJ1-4, the V gene TRBV5-6; TRBD1 aligns across 9 bases. V was pared by 9 bases and J by 2 bases, with 20 bases of the junction left unmatched. The germline gives CDR1 SGHDT, CDR2 YYEEEE. The CDR3 runs to 19 residues.

The CDR3 DNA follows: TGTGCCAGCTCCGACCCGGGGCTAGCGGGGGGAGAGCAGTACGTC. This translates into CASSDPGLAGGEQYV. This chain links TRBV28 with TRBJ2-7; 11 bases align to TRBD2. The length of the CDR3 is 15 residues. Per germline, CDR1 MDHEN and CDR2 SYDVKM. V gave up 8 bases and J gave up 7 bases; unmatched junction bases: 13.

This clonotype was counted ten times or more. The chain joins TRBV12-3 or TRBV12-4 to TRBJ2-7; D gene ambiguous. Between the trimmed V and J ends, which lost 2 bases and 2 bases, there was a span of 13 bases. This CDR3 has 15 residues. The CDR3 DNA sequence: TGTGCCAGCAGTTTACCGGTGGCAACCCCCTACGAGCAGTACTTC. This encodes CASSLPVATPYEQYF.

This clonotype appeared many times. The chain carries TRBV7-9 and TRBJ2-3; D not resolved. There are 15 residues in the CDR3. V dropped 4 bases and J dropped 0 bases, with 11 bases sitting between them. Germline-derived CDR1 and CDR2 are SEHNR and FQNEAQ (reference sequence). CDR3 coding DNA: TGTGCCAGCAGCTCAGCTGATTCTAGCACAGATACGCAGTATTTT. This encodes CASSSADSSTDTQYF.

This clonotype has only a few counts. V is TRBV27 and J is TRBJ2-2; 8 bases align to TRBD1. The CDR3 is 15 residues long. In germline, CDR1 is MNHEY, CDR2 SMNVEV (reference sequence). The V gene end was trimmed by 4 bases and the J gene end by 4 bases; junction bases not matched to a gene: 5. CDR3 sequence: CASSSTGAGTGELFF. The CDR3 DNA reads TGTGCCAGCAGTTCGACAGGGGCTGGCACCGGGGAGCTGTTTTTT.

In its sample, this clonotype was seen many times. This chain joins TRBV6-5 and TRBJ1-1; possibly TRBD1 for D (5 bases). Germline assignment: CDR1 MNHEY and CDR2 SVGAGI. The CDR3 consists of 16 residues. The V gene lost 2 bases and the J gene lost 0 bases, with 13 bases spanning the gap. CDR3 amino acids: CASSYGRVNMNTEAFF. DNA of the CDR3: TGTGCCAGCAGTTACGGCAGGGTGAATATGAACACTGAAGCTTTCTTT.

This clonotype was observed many times. The gene calls are TRBV12-3 or TRBV12-4 and TRBJ2-6, with D unclear. V gave up 6 bases and J gave up 0 bases, with 9 bases separating them. The CDR3 contains 15 residues. In DNA, the CDR3 is TGTGCCAGCAGATCCCTTCCCTCTGGGGCCAACGTCCTGACTTTC. Translated, it gives CASRSLPSGANVLTF.

This chain uses TRBV6-2 or TRBV6-3 with TRBJ2-3; 11 nucleotides agree with TRBD2. The CDR3 runs 15 residues. Germline assignment: CDR1 MNHEY and CDR2 SVGEGT. The V segment lost 7 bases and the J segment 2 bases; nucleotides outside the gene matches: 5. CDR3 DNA: TGTGCCAGCATCGGGACTAGCGGCTACACAGATACGCAGTATTTT. Translating gives CASIGTSGYTDTQYF.

The sample holds many counts of this clonotype. For the CDR3, the DNA is TGCAGTGCTAGAGAAGCGGACAGGGGAATTAGGTCACCCCTCCACTTT. This gives the protein CSAREADRGIRSPLHF. This rearrangement joins TRBV20-1 to TRBJ1-6, with 9 nucleotides matching TRBD1. Trimming removed 0 bases from V and 10 bases from J; junction bases left unmatched: 10. CDR3 length: 16 amino acids. Germline CDR1 DFQATT, CDR2 SNEGSKA (reference sequence).

This clonotype was recorded many times. V is TRBV6-1 and J is TRBJ2-1; unclear D gene. The germline V gene encodes CDR1 MNHNS and CDR2 SASEGT. This CDR3 is 14 amino acids long. V lost 10 bases to trimming and J lost 1 base, with 14 bases between them. Written as DNA, the CDR3 is TGTGCCACCAACCCTGTTGCGTCCTACAATGAGCAGTTCTTC. Its translation: CATNPVASYNEQFF.

This clonotype was counted ten times or more. This rearrangement joins TRBV2 to TRBJ1-1, with TRBD1 as a possible D gene (5 bases). Germline-derived CDR1 and CDR2 are SNHLY and FYNNEI. V gave up 3 bases and J gave up 1 base, with 12 bases separating them. The CDR3 covers 15 residues. CDR3 bases: TGTGCCAGCAGTGATCGGCGGGGGGAGAACACTGAAGCTTTCTTT. This codes for CASSDRRGENTEAFF.

This clonotype was observed a few times. The gene calls are TRBV7-9 and TRBJ2-2, with TRBD2 matching over 8 bases. Germline loops: CDR1 SEHNR, CDR2 FQNEAQ (reference sequence). V lost 7 bases, J lost 4 bases, and 11 bases stayed unmatched. The CDR3 is made up of 16 amino acids. The CDR3: CASTPPGGGVTGELFF. The DNA for the CDR3 is TGTGCCAGCACCCCCCCGGGGGGGGGAGTCACCGGGGAGCTGTTTTTT.

This clonotype was counted only a few times. The chain couples TRBV6-4 to TRBJ1-2, with D possibly TRBD1 on 5 matching bases. V was clipped by 2 bases and J by 7 bases, with 14 bases between them. Germline loops: CDR1 MRHNA, CDR2 SNTAGT. The CDR3 contains 14 residues. The CDR3 region is CASSDGRRGAGYTF. CDR3 DNA: TGTGCCAGCAGTGACGGAAGGAGGGGTGCTGGCTACACCTTC.

This clonotype was counted a few times. The CDR3 protein is CASRHQGSYGYTF. The CDR3, as DNA: TGCGCCAGCAGACACCAAGGCTCCTATGGCTACACCTTC. The V and J genes are TRBV4-1 and TRBJ1-2; D is unresolved. V lost 6 bases and J 4 bases, leaving 12 bases between the germline ends. Germline V gene lookup returns CDR1 MGHRA and CDR2 YSYEKL. The CDR3 sequence is 13 residues long.

This clonotype was counted only a few times. The chain joins TRBV6-5 to TRBJ2-1; D might be TRBD1 (5 bases). The length of the CDR3 is 16 residues. CDR1 and CDR2 (germline): MNHEY, SVGAGI. Trimming left V 3 bases short and J 4 bases short, with 16 bases between. The CDR3 coding sequence is TGTGCCAGCAGTTATTTTTTAGGGGCGGAATACAATGAGCAGTTCTTC. Amino acids: CASSYFLGAEYNEQFF.